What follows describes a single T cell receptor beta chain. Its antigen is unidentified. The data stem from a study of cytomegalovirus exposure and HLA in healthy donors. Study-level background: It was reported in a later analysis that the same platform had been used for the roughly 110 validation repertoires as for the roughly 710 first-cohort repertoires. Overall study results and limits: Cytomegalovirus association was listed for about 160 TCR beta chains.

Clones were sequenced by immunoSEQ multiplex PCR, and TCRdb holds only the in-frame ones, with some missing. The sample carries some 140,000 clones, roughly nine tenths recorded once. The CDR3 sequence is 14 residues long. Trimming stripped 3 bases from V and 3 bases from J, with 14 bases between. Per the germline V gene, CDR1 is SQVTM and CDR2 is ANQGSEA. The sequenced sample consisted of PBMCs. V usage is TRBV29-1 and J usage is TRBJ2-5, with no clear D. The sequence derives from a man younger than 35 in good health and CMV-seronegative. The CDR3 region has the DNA TGCAGCGTTGAGGCGGTCAGCAAGGAAGAGACCCAGTACTTC. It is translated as CSVEAVSKEETQYF.